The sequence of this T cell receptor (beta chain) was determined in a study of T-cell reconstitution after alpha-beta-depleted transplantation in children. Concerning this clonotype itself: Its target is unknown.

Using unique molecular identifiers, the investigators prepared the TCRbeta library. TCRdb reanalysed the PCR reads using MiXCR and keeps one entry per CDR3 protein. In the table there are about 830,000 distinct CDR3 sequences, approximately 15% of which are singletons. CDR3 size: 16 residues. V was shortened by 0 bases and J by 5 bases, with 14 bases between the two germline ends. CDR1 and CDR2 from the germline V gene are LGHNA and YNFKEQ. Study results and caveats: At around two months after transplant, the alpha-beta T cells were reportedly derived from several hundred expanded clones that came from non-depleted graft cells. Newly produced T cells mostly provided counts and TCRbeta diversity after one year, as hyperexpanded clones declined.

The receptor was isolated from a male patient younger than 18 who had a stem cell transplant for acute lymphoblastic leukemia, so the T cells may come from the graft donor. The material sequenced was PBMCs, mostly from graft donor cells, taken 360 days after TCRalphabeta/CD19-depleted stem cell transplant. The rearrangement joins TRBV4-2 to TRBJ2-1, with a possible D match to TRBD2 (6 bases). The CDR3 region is CASSQEWGSGDNEQFF. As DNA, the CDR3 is TGTGCCAGCAGCCAAGAATGGGGTAGCGGTGACAATGAGCAGTTCTTC.